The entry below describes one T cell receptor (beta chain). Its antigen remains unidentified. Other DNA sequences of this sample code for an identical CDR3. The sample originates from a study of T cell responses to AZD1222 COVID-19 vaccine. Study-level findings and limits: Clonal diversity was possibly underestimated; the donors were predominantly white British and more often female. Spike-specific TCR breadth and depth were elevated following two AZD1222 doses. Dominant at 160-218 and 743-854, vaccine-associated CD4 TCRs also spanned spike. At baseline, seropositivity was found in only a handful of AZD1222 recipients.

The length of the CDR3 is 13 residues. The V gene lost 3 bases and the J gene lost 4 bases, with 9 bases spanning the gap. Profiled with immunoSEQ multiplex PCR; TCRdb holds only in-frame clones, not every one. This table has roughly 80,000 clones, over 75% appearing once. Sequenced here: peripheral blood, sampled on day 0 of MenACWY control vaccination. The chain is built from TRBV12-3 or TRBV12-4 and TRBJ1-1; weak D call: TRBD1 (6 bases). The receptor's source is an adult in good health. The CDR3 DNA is TGTGCCAGCAGTTTTGGGGGGCCCACTGAAGCTTTCTTT. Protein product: CASSFGGPTEAFF.